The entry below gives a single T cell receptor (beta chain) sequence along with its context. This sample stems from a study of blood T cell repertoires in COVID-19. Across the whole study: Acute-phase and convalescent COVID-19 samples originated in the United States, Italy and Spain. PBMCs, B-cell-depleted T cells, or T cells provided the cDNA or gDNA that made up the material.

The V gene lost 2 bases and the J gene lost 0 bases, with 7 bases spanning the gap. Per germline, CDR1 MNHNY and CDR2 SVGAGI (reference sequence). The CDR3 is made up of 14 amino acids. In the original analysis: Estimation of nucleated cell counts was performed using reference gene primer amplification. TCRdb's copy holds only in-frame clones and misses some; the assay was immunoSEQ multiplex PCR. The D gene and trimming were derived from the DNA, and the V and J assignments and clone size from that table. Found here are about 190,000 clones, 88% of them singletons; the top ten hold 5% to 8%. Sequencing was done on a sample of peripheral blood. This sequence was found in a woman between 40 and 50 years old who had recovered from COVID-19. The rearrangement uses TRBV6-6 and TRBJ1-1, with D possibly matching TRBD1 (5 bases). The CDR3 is CASSYGGMNTEAFF. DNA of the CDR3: TGTGCCAGCAGTTACGGGGGGATGAACACTGAAGCTTTCTTT.